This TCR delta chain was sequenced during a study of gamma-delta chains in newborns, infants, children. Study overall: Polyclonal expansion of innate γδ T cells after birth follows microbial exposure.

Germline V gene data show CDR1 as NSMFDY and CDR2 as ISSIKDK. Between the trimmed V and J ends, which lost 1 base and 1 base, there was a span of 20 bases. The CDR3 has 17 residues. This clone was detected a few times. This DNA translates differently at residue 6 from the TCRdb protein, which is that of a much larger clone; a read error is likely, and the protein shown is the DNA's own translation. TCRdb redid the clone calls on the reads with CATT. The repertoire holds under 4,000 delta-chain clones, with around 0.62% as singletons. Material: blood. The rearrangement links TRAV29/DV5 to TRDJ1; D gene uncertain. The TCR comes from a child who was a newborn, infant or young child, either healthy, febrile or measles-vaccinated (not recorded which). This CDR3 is CAASRDNPRDPTDKLIF. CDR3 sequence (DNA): TGTGCAGCAAGCAGGGACAACCCTCGGGACCCCACCGATAAACTCATCTTT.